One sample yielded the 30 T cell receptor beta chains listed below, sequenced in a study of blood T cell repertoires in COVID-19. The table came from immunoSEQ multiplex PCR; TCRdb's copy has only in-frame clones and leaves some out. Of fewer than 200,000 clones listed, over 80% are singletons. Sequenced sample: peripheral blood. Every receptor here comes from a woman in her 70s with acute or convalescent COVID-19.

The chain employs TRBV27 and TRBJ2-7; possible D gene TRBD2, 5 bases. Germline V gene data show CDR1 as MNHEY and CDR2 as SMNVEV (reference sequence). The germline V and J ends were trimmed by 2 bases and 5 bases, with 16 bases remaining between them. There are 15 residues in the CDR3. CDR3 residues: CASSLRGLANHEQYF. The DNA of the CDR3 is TGTGCCAGCAGTTTACGGGGTCTAGCAAATCACGAGCAGTACTTC.

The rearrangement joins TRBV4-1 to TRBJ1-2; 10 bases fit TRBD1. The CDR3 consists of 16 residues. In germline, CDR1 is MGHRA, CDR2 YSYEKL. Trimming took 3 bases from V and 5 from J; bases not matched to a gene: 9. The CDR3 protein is CASSQPGQGLRYGYTF. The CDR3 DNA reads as TGCGCCAGCAGCCAGCCGGGACAGGGGTTAAGGTATGGCTACACCTTC.

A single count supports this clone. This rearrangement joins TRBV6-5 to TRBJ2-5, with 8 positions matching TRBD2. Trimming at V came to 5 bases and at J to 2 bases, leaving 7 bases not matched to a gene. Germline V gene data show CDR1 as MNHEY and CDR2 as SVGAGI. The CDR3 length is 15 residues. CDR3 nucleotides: TGTGCCAGCAGTCAATTAGCGGGGAATCAAGAGACCCAGTACTTC. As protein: CASSQLAGNQETQYF.

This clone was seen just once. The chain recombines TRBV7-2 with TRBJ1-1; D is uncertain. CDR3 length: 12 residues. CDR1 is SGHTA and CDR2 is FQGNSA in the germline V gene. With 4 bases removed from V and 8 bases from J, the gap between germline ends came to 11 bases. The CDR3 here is CASSSASKEAFF. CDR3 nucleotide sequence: TGTGCCAGCAGCTCCGCCAGTAAGGAAGCTTTCTTT.

Here the CDR3 reads CASSLGTGGGGHEQYF. DNA for the CDR3: TGTGCCAGCAGCTTGGGGACAGGGGGCGGGGGCCACGAGCAGTACTTC. This rearrangement joins TRBV5-4 to TRBJ2-7, with TRBD1 matching 11 bases. The germline V gene encodes CDR1 SGHNT and CDR2 YYREEE (reference sequence). V dropped 0 bases and J dropped 5; count of bases not matched to a gene: 7. The CDR3 spans 16 residues.

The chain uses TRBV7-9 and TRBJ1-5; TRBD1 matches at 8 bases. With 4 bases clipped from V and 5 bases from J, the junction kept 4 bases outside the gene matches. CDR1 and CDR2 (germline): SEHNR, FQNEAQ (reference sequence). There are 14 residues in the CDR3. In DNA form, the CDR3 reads TGTGCCAGCAGCTCGGACAGGGACTATCAGCCCCAGCATTTT. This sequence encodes CASSSDRDYQPQHF.

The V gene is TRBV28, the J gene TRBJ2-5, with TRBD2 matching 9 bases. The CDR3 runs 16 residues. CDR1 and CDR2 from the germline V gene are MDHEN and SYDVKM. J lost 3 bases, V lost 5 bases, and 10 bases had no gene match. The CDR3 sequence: CASSPQGVAGEETQYF. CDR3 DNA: TGTGCCAGCAGTCCCCAGGGGGTAGCGGGAGAAGAGACCCAGTACTTC.

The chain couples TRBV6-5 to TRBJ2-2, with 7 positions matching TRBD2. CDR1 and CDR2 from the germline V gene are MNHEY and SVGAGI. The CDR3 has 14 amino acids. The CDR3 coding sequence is TGTTTCACAGCAGTTACGGGGGGTAGCGGGGAGCTGTTTTTT. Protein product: CFTAVTGGSGELFF.

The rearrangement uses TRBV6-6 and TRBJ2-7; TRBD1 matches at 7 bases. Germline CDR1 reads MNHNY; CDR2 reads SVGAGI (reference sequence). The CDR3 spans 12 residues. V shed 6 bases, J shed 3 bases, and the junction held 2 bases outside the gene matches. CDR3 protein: CASSRQGYEQYF. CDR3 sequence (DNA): TGTGCCAGCAGCCGACAGGGCTACGAGCAGTACTTC.

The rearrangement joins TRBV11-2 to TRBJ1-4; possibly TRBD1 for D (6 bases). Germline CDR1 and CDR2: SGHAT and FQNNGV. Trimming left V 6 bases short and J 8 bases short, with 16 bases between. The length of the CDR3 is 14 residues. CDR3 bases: TGTGCCAGCAGGCCAGGGGATGGTGAAGAAAAACTGTTTTTT. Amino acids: CASRPGDGEEKLFF.

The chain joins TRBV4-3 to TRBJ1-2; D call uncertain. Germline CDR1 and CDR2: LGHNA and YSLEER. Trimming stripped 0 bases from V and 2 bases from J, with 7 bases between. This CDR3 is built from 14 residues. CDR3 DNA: TGCGCCAGCAGCCAAGATGGCTGGAACTATGGCTACACCTTC. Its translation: CASSQDGWNYGYTF.

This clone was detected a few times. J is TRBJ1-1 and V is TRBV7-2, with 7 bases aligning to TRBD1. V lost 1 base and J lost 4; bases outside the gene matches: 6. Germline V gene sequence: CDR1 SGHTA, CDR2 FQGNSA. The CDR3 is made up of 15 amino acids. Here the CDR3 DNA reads TGTGCCAGCAGCTTAGAGGGGGCATGGGCCACTGAAGCTTTCTTT. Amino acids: CASSLEGAWATEAFF. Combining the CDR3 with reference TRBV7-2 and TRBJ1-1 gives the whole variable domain GAGVSQSPSNKVTEKGKDVELRCDPISGHTALYWYRQSLGQGLEFLIYFQGNSAPDKSGLPSDRFSAERTGGSVSTLTIQRTQQEDSAVYLCASSLEGAWATEAFFGQGTRLTVV.

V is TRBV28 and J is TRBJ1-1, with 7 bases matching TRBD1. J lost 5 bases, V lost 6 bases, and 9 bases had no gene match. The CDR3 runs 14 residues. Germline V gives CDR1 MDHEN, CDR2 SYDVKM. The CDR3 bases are TGTGCCAGCAGCCGGCCTCCAGGGGGAACTGAAGCTTTCTTT. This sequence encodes CASSRPPGGTEAFF.

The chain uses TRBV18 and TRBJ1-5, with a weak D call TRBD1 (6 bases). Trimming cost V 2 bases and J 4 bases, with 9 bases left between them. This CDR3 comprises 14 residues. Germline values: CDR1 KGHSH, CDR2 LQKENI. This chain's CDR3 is CASSPSQGNQPQHF. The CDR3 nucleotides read TGTGCCAGCTCACCATCACAGGGTAATCAGCCCCAGCATTTT.

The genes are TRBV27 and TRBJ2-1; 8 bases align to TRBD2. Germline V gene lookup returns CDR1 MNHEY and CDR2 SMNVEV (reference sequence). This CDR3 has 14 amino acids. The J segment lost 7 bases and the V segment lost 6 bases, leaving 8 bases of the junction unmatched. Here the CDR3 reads CASSLGGRSNEQFF. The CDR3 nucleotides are TGTGCCAGCAGCCTCGGCGGGAGGTCGAATGAGCAGTTCTTC.

The CDR3 DNA reads as TGTGCCAGTACCCTGGGACTAGCCACAGATACGCAGTATTTT. It is translated as CASTLGLATDTQYF. The chain joins TRBV19 to TRBJ2-3; 9 nucleotides agree with TRBD2. The germline V gene encodes CDR1 LNHDA and CDR2 SQIVND (reference sequence). V was clipped by 7 bases and J by 2 bases; unmatched bases: 4. The CDR3 is 14 amino acids.

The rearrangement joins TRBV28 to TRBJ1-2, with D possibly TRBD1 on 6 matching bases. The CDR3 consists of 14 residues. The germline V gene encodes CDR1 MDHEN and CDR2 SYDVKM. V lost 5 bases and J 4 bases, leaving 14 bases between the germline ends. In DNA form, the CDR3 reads TGTGCCAGCAGTACCAGCCAGGGGCGCTATGGCTACACCTTC. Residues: CASSTSQGRYGYTF.

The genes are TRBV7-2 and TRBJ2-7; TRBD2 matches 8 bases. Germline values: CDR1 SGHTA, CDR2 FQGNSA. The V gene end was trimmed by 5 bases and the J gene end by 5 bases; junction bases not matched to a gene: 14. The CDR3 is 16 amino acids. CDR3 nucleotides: TGTGCCAGCAGCCCCCAGGGGAGCGGGAGTAGGAACGAGCAGTACTTC. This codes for CASSPQGSGSRNEQYF.

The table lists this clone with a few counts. CDR3 residues: CASSDRSNYGYTF. CDR3 DNA sequence: TGCGCCAGCAGCGACAGGTCAAACTATGGCTACACCTTC. This rearrangement joins TRBV5-1 to TRBJ1-2, with D tentatively TRBD1 (6 bases). The germline gives CDR1 SGHRS, CDR2 YFSETQ. There are 13 residues in the CDR3. Trimming stripped 4 bases from V and 2 bases from J, with 9 bases between.

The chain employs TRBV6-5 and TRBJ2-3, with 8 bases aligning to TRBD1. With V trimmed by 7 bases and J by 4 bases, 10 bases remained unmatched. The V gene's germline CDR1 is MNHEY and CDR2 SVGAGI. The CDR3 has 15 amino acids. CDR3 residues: CASTLQGDPADTQYF. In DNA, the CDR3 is TGTGCCAGCACCCTACAGGGGGACCCTGCAGATACGCAGTATTTT.

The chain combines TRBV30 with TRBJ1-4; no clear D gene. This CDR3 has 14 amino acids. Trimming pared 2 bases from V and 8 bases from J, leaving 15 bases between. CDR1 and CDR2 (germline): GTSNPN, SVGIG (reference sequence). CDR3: CAWSSPERQEKLFF. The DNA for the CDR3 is TGTGCCTGGAGTTCCCCGGAGCGCCAAGAAAAACTGTTTTTT.

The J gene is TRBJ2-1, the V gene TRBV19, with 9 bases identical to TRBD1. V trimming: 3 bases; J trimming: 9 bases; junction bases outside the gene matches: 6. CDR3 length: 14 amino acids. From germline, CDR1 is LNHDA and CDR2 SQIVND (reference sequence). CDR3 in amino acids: CASSIGQGRSEQFF. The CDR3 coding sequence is TGTGCCAGTAGTATTGGACAGGGGCGTTCTGAGCAGTTCTTC.

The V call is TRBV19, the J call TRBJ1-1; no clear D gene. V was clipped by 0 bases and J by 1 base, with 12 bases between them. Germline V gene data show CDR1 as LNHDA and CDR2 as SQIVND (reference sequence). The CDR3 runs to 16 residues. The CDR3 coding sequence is TGTGCCAGTAGTATAGATAGTTCGCGGAAGAACACTGAAGCTTTCTTT. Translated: CASSIDSSRKNTEAFF. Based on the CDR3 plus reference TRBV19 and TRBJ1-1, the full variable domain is DGGITQSPKYLFRKEGQNVTLSCEQNLNHDAMYWYRQDPGQGLRLIYYSQIVNDFQKGDIAEGYSVSREKKESFPLTVTSAQKNPTAFYLCASSIDSSRKNTEAFFGQGTRLTVV.

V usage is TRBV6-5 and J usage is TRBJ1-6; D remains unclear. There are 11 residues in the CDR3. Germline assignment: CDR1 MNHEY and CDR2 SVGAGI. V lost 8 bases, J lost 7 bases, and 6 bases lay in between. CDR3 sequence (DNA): TGTGCCAGCGAGATGAATTCACCCCTCCACTTT. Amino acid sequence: CASEMNSPLHF.

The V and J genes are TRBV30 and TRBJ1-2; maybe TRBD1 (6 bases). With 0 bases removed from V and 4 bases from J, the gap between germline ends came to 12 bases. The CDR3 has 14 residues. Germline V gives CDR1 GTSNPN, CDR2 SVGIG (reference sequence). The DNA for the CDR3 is TGTGCCTGGAGTGTACGGGGGGCGGGCTATGGCTACACCTTC. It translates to CAWSVRGAGYGYTF.

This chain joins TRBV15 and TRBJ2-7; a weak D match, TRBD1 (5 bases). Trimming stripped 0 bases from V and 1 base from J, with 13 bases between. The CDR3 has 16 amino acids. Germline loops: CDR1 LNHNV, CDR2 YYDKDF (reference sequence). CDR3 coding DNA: TGTGCCACCAGCAGAGATAGTGTCAGGGTTTCCTACGAGCAGTACTTC. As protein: CATSRDSVRVSYEQYF.

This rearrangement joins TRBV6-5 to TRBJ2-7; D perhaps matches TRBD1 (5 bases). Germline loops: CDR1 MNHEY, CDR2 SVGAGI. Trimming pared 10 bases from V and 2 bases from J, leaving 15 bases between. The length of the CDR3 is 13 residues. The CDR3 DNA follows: TGTGCCACCCGGCGGACATCGACCTACGAGCAGTACTTC. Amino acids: CATRRTSTYEQYF.

The CDR3 DNA reads as TGTGCCAGCACCAGACAGGGGGCAGGTTATGGCTACACCTTC. The encoded protein is CASTRQGAGYGYTF. V is TRBV9 and J is TRBJ1-2; 10 bases are shared with TRBD1. V lost 6 bases to trimming and J lost 5 bases; unmatched junction nucleotides: 7. The CDR3 runs 14 residues. From germline, CDR1 is SGDLS and CDR2 YYNGEE.

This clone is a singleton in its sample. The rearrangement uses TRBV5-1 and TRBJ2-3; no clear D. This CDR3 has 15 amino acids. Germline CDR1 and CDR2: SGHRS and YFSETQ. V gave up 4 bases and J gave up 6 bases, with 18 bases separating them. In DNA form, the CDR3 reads TGCGCCAGCAGCACCATTGAGGCCCTAAGGGATACGCAGTATTTT. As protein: CASSTIEALRDTQYF.

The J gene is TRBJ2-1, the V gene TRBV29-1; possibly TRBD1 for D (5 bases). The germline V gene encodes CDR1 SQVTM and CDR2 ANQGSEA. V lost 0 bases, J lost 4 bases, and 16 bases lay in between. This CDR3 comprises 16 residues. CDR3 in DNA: TGCAGCGTTGAAGATCCCCCGGCAGGGCCATACAATGAGCAGTTCTTC. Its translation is CSVEDPPAGPYNEQFF.